Below are 11 T cell receptor beta chains sequenced from a single sample in a study of response to subunit inactivated influenza vaccine. Using its own MiXCR run on the RT-PCR reads, TCRdb lists one record per CDR3 protein. This sample carries about 570,000 distinct CDR3 sequences, about 11% of them seen once, and the ten largest clones take more than 9.5%. The same specimen was also included in a second study, on T cells expressing NK-cell markers. That report adds: UMI-tagged 5'RACE template switching yielded the TCR beta cDNA.

The specimen was PBMCs from blood, collected on the day of vaccination. The receptors here all came from a man aged 45-60 years who received an inactivated influenza vaccine.

This clonotype was counted at least ten times. The chain couples TRBV20-1 to TRBJ1-4, with D unclear. This CDR3 has 14 residues. The germline V gene has CDR1 DFQATT and CDR2 SNEGSKA (reference sequence). Trimming left V 0 bases short and J 8 bases short, with 13 bases between. The CDR3 here is CSARDGKGTEKLFF. CDR3 coding DNA: TGCAGTGCTAGAGATGGAAAGGGTACGGAAAAACTGTTTTTT.

The chain couples TRBV7-8 to TRBJ2-3; 8 bases line up with TRBD2. From germline, CDR1 is SGHVS and CDR2 FQNEAQ. This CDR3 has 15 residues. Trimming removed 6 bases from V and 4 bases from J; junction bases left unmatched: 9. The CDR3 here is CASRRGVGAADTQYF. CDR3 DNA sequence: TGTGCCAGCAGGCGGGGGGTAGGGGCCGCAGATACGCAGTATTTT.

The CDR3: CASSSTGETYEQYF. The CDR3 nucleotides read TGTGCCAGCAGTTCGACAGGGGAGACCTACGAGCAGTACTTC. The rearrangement joins TRBV28 to TRBJ2-7, with TRBD1 matching over 8 bases. Germline CDR1 MDHEN, CDR2 SYDVKM. The CDR3 runs to 14 residues. V lost 4 bases to trimming and J lost 2 bases; unmatched junction nucleotides: 4. The variable domain in full, completed from reference TRBV28 and TRBJ2-7, reads DVKVTQSSRYLVKRTGEKVFLECVQDMDHENMFWYRQDPGLGLRLIYFSYDVKMKEKGDIPEGYSVSREKKERFSLILESASTNQTSMYLCASSSTGETYEQYFGPGTRLTVT.

This clonotype occurred a few times. The V gene is TRBV6-2 or TRBV6-3, the J gene TRBJ2-7; D not certain. This CDR3 comprises 16 residues. Looked up from germline, CDR1 is MNHEY and CDR2 is SVGEGT. V lost 3 bases and J 2 bases, leaving 17 bases between the germline ends. The CDR3 coding sequence is TGTGCCAGCAGTTATTCCGTAGATACTACCCCCTACGAGCAGTACTTC. Translating it yields CASSYSVDTTPYEQYF.

This clonotype occurred a few times. The chain recombines TRBV3-1 with TRBJ1-6; 10 positions match TRBD1. CDR1 and CDR2 from the germline V gene are LGHDT and YNNKEL (reference sequence). The V gene end was trimmed by 5 bases and the J gene end by 10 bases; junction bases not matched to a gene: 8. The CDR3 has 15 residues. In DNA, the CDR3 is TGTGCCAGCAGCACCGCCGGGACAGGGGCCTCACCCCTCCACTTT. Its protein product is CASSTAGTGASPLHF.

In this sample, this clonotype turned up a few times. This chain uses TRBV29-1 with TRBJ2-2; 9 positions match TRBD1. The germline V gene encodes CDR1 SQVTM and CDR2 ANQGSEA. This CDR3 has 13 residues. Trimming at V came to 7 bases and at J to 6 bases, leaving 6 bases not matched to a gene. CDR3 protein: CSAGQGRSGELFF. CDR3 sequence (DNA): TGCAGCGCCGGACAGGGGAGGTCCGGGGAGCTGTTTTTT.

This clonotype has ten or more counts. The rearrangement links TRBV7-9 to TRBJ2-5; D is unresolved. Germline CDR1 is SEHNR and CDR2 is FQNEAQ (reference sequence). Trimming cost V 4 bases and J 4 bases, with 10 bases left between them. The CDR3 runs 13 residues. CDR3 DNA sequence: TGTGCCAGCAGCTCGAGAGTCGGAGAGACCCAGTACTTC. Protein sequence: CASSSRVGETQYF.

This clonotype was recorded a few times. This chain connects TRBV28 to TRBJ1-6; D is unclear. The V end was cut by 7 bases, the J end by 9 bases, with 7 bases between. Per the germline V gene, CDR1 is MDHEN and CDR2 is SYDVKM. The CDR3 extends over 11 amino acids. CDR3: CASTSVSPLHF. DNA for the CDR3: TGTGCCAGCACAAGTGTTTCACCCCTCCACTTT.

This chain joins TRBV12-3 or TRBV12-4 and TRBJ2-1; 9 positions agree with TRBD2. J was trimmed by 6 bases and V by 7 bases; bases with no gene match: 13. This CDR3 spans 16 amino acids. The CDR3 DNA reads TGTGCCAGCACCCGAAGTGGCGGGAGGGCCTCCAATGAGCAGTTCTTC. The encoded protein is CASTRSGGRASNEQFF.

The rearrangement uses TRBV2 and TRBJ2-1; D is ambiguous. The V end lost 6 bases, the J end lost 2 bases, and 5 bases lay between the germline ends. The CDR3 is made up of 12 amino acids. The germline CDR1 and CDR2 sequences are SNHLY and FYNNEI. Here the CDR3 reads CASRKAYNEQFF. The DNA for the CDR3 is TGTGCCAGCAGAAAGGCCTACAATGAGCAGTTCTTC.

This clonotype was picked up many times. This sequence joins TRBV11-2 and TRBJ1-3; D might be TRBD1 (6 bases). The germline gives CDR1 SGHAT, CDR2 FQNNGV. V lost 5 bases, J lost 2 bases, and 22 bases lay in between. The CDR3 runs to 18 residues. CDR3 region: CASSQGTRQLLAGNTIYF. Here the CDR3 DNA reads TGTGCCAGCAGCCAAGGGACACGGCAGCTATTGGCTGGAAACACCATATATTTT.